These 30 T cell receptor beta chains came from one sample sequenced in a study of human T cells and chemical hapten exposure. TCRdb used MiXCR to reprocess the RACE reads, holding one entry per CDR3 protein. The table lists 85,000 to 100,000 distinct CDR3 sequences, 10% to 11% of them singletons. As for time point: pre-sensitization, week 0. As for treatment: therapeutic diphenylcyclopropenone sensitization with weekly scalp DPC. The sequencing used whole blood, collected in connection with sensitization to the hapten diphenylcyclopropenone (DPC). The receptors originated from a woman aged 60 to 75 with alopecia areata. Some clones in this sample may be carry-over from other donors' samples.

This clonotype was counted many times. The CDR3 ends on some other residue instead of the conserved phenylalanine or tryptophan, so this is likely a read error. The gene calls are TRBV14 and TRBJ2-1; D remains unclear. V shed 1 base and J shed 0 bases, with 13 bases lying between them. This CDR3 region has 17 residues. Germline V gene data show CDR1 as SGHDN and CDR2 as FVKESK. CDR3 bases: TGTGCCAGCAGCCAAGCCCCTTTGGCCAGCTCCTACAATGAGCAGTTCCTC. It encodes CASSQAPLASSYNEQFL.

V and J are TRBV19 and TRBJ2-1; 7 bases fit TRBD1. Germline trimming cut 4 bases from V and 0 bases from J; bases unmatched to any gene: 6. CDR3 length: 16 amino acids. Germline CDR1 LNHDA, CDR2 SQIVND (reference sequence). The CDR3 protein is CASSTLTGSSYNEQFF. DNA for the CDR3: TGTGCCAGTAGTACGCTGACAGGGAGCTCCTACAATGAGCAGTTCTTC.

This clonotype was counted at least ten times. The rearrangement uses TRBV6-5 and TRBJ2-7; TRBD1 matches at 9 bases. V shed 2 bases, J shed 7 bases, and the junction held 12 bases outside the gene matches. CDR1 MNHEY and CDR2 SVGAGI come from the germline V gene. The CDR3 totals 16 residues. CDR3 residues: CASSYLPGTGSGEQYF. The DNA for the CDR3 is TGTGCCAGCAGTTACCTCCCCGGGACAGGGTCCGGGGAGCAGTACTTC.

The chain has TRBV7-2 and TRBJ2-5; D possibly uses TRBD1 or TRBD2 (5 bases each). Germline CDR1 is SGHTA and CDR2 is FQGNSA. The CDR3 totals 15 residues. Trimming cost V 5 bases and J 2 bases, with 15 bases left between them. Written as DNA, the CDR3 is TGTGCCAGCAGCCCCCGGCCGGGACGGCAAGAGACCCAGTACTTC. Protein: CASSPRPGRQETQYF.

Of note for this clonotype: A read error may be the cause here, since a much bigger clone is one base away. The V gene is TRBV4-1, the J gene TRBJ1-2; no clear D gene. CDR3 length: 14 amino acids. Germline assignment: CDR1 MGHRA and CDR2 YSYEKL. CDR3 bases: TGCGCCGGCAGCCAAGATCGGGTGAACTATGGCTACACCTTC. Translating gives CAGSQDRVNYGYTF.

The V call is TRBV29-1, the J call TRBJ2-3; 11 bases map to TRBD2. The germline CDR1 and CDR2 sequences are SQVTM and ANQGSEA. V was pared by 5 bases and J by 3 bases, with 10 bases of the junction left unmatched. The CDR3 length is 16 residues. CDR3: CSVRPLLAGATDTQYF. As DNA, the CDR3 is TGCAGCGTTCGTCCTCTACTAGCGGGGGCGACAGATACGCAGTATTTT.

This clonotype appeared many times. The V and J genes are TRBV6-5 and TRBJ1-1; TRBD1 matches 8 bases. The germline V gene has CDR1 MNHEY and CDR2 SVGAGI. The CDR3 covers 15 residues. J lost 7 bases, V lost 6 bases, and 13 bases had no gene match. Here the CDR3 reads CASRMIQGARGEAFF. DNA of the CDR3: TGTGCCAGCAGGATGATTCAGGGGGCTAGAGGTGAAGCTTTCTTT.

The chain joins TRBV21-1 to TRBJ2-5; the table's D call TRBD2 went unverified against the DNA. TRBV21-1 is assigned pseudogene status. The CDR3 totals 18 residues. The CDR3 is CASRLLGARGDRGETQYF. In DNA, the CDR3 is TGTGCCAGCCGACTTTTGGGTGCGCGGGGTGACCGTGGAGAGACCCAGTACTTC.

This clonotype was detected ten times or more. CDR3 sequence: CASSEGSNQPQHF. Here the CDR3 DNA reads TGTGCCAGCAGTGAGGGAAGCAATCAGCCCCAGCATTTT. V and J are TRBV6-1 and TRBJ1-5; D gene uncertain. The germline V gene has CDR1 MNHNS and CDR2 SASEGT. The CDR3 totals 13 residues. The V end lost 3 bases, the J end lost 1 base, and 4 bases lay between the germline ends.

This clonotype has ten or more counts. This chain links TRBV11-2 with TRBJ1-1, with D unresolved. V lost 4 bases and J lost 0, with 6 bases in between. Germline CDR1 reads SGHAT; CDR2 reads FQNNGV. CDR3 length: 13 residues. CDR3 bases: TGTGCCAGCAGCTCCCTGTTGAACACTGAAGCTTTCTTT. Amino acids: CASSSLLNTEAFF.

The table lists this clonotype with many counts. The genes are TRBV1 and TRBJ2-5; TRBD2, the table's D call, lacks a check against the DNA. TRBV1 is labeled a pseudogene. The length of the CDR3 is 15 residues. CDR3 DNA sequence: TGCACCAGCAGGGGAGATGGGCCTCCCCAAGAGACCCAGTACTTC. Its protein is CTSRGDGPPQETQYF.

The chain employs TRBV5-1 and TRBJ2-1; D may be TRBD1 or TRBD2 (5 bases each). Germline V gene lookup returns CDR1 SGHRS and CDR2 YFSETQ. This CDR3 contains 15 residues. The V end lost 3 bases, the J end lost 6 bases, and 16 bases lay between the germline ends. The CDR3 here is CASSSSGTVSNEQFF. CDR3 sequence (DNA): TGCGCCAGCAGCTCGTCCGGGACCGTCTCCAATGAGCAGTTCTTC.

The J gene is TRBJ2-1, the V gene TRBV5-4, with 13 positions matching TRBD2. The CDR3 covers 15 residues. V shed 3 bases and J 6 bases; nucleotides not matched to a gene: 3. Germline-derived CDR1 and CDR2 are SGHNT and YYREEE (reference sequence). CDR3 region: CASSSWTSGGNEQFF. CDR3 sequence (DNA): TGTGCCAGCAGCTCCTGGACTAGCGGGGGCAATGAGCAGTTCTTC.

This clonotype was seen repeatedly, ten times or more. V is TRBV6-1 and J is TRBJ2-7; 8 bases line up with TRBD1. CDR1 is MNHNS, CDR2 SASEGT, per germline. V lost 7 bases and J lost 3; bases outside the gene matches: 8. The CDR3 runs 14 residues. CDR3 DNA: TGTGCCAGCACTCCTGGGACAGGTTACTACGAGCAGTACTTC. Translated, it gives CASTPGTGYYEQYF.

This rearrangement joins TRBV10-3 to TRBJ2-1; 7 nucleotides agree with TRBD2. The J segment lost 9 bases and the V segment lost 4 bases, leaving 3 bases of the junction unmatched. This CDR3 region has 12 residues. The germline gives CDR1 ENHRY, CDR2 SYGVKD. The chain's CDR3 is CAISGDYGEQFF. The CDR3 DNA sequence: TGTGCCATCAGTGGGGACTATGGTGAGCAGTTCTTC.

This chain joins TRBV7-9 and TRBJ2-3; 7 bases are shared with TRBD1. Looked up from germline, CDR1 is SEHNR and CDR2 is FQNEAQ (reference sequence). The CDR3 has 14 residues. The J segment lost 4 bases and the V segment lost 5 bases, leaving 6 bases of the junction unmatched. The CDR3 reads CASSLTGLADTQYF. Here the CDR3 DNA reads TGTGCCAGCAGCCTGACAGGGCTGGCAGATACGCAGTATTTT.

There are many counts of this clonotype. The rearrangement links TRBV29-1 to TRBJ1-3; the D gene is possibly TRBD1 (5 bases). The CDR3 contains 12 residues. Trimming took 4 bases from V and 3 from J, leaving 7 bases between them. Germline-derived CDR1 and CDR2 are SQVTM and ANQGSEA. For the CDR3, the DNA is TGCAGCGTTGGCAGGGATGGAAACACCATATATTTT. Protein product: CSVGRDGNTIYF.

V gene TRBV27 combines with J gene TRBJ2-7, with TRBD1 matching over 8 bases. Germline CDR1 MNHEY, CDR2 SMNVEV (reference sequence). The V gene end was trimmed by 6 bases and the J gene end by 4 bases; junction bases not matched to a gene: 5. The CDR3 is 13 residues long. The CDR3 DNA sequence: TGTGCCAGCAGCATCAGGGGGCCGTACGAGCAGTACTTC. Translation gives CASSIRGPYEQYF.

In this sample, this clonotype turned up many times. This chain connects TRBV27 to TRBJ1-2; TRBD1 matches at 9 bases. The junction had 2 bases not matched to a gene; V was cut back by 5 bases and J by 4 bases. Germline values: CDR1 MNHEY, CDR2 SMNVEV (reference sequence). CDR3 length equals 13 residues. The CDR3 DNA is TGTGCCAGCAGTCGGGACAGGGTCTATGGCTACACCTTC. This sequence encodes CASSRDRVYGYTF.

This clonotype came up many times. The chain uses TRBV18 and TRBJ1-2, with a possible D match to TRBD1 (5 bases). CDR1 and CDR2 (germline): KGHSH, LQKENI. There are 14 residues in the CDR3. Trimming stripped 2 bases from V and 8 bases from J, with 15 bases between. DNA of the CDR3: TGTGCCAGCTCACCAACTAGACAGCCCGTGGGCTACACCTTC. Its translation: CASSPTRQPVGYTF.

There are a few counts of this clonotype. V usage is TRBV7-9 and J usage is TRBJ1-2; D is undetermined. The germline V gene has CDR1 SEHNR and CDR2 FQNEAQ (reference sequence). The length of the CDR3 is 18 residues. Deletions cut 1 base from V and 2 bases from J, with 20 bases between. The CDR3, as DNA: TGTGCCAGCAGCTTAGAGGCGTCGTGGGCTTGGACCAACTATGGCTACACCTTC. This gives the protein CASSLEASWAWTNYGYTF.

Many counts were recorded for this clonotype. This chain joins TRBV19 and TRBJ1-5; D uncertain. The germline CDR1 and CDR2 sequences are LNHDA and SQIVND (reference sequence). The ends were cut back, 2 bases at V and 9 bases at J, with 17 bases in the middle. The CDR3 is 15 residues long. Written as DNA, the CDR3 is TGTGCCAGTAGTATACGACACGAGGGTAGTGCGCCCCAGCATTTT. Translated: CASSIRHEGSAPQHF.

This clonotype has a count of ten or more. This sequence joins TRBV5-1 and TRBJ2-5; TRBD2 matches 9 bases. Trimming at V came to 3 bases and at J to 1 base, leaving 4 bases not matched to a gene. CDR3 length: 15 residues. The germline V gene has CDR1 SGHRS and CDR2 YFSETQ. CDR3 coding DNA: TGCGCCAGCAGCTCTTTAGCGGGGGCCCAAGAGACCCAGTACTTC. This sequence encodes CASSSLAGAQETQYF.

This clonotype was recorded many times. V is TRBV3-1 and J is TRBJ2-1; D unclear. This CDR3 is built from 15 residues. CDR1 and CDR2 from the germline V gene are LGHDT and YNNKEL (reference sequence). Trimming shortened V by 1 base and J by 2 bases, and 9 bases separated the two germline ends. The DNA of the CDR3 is TGTGCCAGCAGCCAAGCTGCAGACACCTACAATGAGCAGTTCTTC. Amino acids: CASSQAADTYNEQFF.

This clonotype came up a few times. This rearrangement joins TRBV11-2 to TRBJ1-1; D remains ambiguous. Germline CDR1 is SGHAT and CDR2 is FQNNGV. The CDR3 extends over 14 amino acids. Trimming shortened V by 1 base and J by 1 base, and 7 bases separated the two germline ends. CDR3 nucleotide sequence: TGTGCCAGCAGCTTAGTGCAGAAGAACACTGAAGCTTTCTTT. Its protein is CASSLVQKNTEAFF.

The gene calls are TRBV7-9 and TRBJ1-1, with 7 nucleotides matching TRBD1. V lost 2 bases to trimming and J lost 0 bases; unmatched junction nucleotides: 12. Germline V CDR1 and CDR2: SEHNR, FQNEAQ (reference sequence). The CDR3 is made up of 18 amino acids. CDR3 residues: CASSLNNRPRGMNTEAFF. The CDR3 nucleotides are TGTGCCAGCAGCTTAAATAACAGGCCCAGGGGGATGAACACTGAAGCTTTCTTT.

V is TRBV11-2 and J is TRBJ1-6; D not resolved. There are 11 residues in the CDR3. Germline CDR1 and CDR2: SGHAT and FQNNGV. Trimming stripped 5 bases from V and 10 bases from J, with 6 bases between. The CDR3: CASSHQSPLHF. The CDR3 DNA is TGTGCCAGCAGCCATCAATCACCCCTCCACTTT.

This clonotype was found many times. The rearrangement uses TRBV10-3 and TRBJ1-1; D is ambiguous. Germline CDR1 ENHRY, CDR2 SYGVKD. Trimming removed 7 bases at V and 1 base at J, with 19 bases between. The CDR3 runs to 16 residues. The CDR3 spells CAIMKTSSVSNTEAFF. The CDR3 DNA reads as TGTGCCATCATGAAGACATCCTCGGTGTCGAACACTGAAGCTTTCTTT.

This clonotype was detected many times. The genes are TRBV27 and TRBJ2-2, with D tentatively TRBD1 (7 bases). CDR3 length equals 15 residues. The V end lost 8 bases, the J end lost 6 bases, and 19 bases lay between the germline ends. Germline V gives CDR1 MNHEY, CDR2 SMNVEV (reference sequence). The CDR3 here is CASSRQGAGSGELFF. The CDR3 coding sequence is TGTGCCAGCTCCAGACAGGGAGCGGGCTCCGGGGAGCTGTTTTTT.

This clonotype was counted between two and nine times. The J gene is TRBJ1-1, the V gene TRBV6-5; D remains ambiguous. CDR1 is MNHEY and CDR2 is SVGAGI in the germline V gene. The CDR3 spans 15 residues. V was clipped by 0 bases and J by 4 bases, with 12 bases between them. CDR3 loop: CASSYSSRVGTEAFF. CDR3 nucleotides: TGTGCCAGCAGTTACTCCTCTAGGGTCGGCACTGAAGCTTTCTTT.